A single sample is the source of the 8 T cell receptor beta chains below, sequenced in a study of monozygotic twins with cystic fibrosis. Here immunoSEQ multiplex PCR was the method, and the copy in TCRdb shows in-frame clones only, minus some. The repertoire has over 25,000 clones, approximately 96% of them found once; the top ten carry about 2.9%. Sequenced material: blood. All receptors come from a girl aged 2 to 10 with cystic fibrosis.

The V and J genes are TRBV7-2 and TRBJ2-5; 8 positions agree with TRBD1. This CDR3 has 15 amino acids. Germline CDR1 and CDR2: SGHTA and FQGNSA. The V segment lost 5 bases and the J segment 5 bases; nucleotides outside the gene matches: 10. CDR3 sequence: CASSPGQGLGETQYF. The CDR3 coding sequence is TGTGCCAGCAGCCCAGGACAGGGTTTGGGGGAGACCCAGTACTTC.

The chain carries TRBV4-2 and TRBJ2-1; 7 nucleotides align to TRBD2. V shed 3 bases, J shed 0 bases, and the junction held 5 bases outside the gene matches. The CDR3 spans 16 residues. CDR1 LGHNA and CDR2 YNFKEQ come from the germline V gene. Here the CDR3 reads CASSQGGRSSYNEQFF. The CDR3, as DNA: TGTGCCAGCAGCCAGGGGGGGAGGAGCTCCTACAATGAGCAGTTCTTC.

The J gene is TRBJ2-2, the V gene TRBV7-9; D gene unclear. The CDR3 is 15 residues long. Trimming shortened V by 5 bases and J by 0 bases, and 10 bases separated the two germline ends. CDR1 and CDR2 from the germline V gene are SEHNR and FQNEAQ (reference sequence). The CDR3 sequence is CASSPPAANTGELFF. The CDR3 coding sequence is TGTGCCAGCAGCCCCCCGGCGGCGAACACCGGGGAGCTGTTTTTT. The variable domain in full, completed from reference TRBV7-9 and TRBJ2-2, reads DTGVSQNPRHKITKRGQNVTFRCDPISEHNRLYWYRQTLGQGPEFLTYFQNEAQLEKSRLLSDRFSAERPKGSFSTLEIQRTEQGDSAMYLCASSPPAANTGELFFGEGSRLTVL.

CDR3 nucleotide sequence: TGCGCCAGCAGCCAGGGGGCCGTCGTAGGGACTAGCGGGAGCTCCTACGAGCAGTACTTC. Translated, it gives CASSQGAVVGTSGSSYEQYF. V and J are TRBV4-3 and TRBJ2-7, with TRBD2 identical over 14 bases. Germline CDR1 reads LGHNA; CDR2 reads YSLEER. The V segment lost 3 bases and the J segment 0 bases; nucleotides outside the gene matches: 13. The CDR3 has 20 amino acids.

The chain links TRBV6-4 to TRBJ2-3; tentatively, D is TRBD1 (7 bases). Trimming shortened V by 3 bases and J by 0 bases, and 13 bases separated the two germline ends. This CDR3 is 16 amino acids long. Germline values: CDR1 MRHNA, CDR2 SNTAGT. CDR3 DNA sequence: TGTGCCAGCAGTGATACCTCAGGGGGGAGCACAGATACGCAGTATTTT. As protein: CASSDTSGGSTDTQYF.

V is TRBV5-1 and J is TRBJ2-3, with 9 bases fitting TRBD2. Germline V gives CDR1 SGHRS, CDR2 YFSETQ. The CDR3 is 16 amino acids. J lost 6 bases, V lost 2 bases, and 10 bases had no gene match. The CDR3 DNA sequence: TGCGCCAGCAGCTTTCCCCTCGCGGGAGGGGGGGATACGCAGTATTTT. This gives the protein CASSFPLAGGGDTQYF.

This clone was seen once. One junction end does not reproduce the germline sequence, and a read error may be involved. Other DNA sequences from this sample encode an identical CDR3 as well. The chain carries TRBV5-1 and TRBJ2-6; D is possibly TRBD1 (6 bases). CDR1 and CDR2 from the germline V gene are SGHRS and YFSETQ. The CDR3 extends over 17 amino acids. The CDR3 region is CASSGPGHLSGANVLTF. Written as DNA, the CDR3 is TGCGCCAGCAGCGGACCGGGACACCTCTCTGGGGCTAACGTCCTGACTTTC. Full variable domain (outside the CDR3, taken from reference TRBV5-1 and TRBJ2-6): KAGVTQTPRYLIKTRGQQVTLSCSPISGHRSVSWYQQTPGQGLQFLFEYFSETQRNKGNFPGRFSGRQFSNSRSEMNVSTLELGDSALYLCASSGPGHLSGANVLTFGAGSRLTVL.

The chain employs TRBV4-3 and TRBJ2-3; D might be TRBD1 (6 bases). The germline gives CDR1 LGHNA, CDR2 YSLEER. The ends were cut back, 4 bases at V and 0 bases at J, with 14 bases in the middle. This CDR3 contains 16 residues. This chain's CDR3 is CASSLGQSTSTDTQYF. In DNA form, the CDR3 reads TGCGCCAGCAGCCTAGGACAGAGCACTAGCACAGATACGCAGTATTTT.